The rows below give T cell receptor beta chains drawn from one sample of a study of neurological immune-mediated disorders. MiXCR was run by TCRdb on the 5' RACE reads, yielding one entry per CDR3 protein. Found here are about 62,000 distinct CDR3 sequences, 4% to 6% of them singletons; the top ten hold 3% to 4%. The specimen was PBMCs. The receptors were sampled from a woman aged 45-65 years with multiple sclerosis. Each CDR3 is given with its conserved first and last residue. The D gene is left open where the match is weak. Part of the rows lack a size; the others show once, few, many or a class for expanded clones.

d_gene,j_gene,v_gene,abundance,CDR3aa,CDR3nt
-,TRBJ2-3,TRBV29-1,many,CSVEGGHLGSDTQYF,TGCAGCGTTGAAGGGGGCCATCTTGGGTCAGATACGCAGTATTTT
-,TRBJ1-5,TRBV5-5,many,CASSSIGDSNQPQHF,TGTGCCAGCAGCTCCATTGGGGATAGCAATCAGCCCCAGCATTTT
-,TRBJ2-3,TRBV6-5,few,CASGPQSDTQYF,TGTGCCAGCGGGCCTCAGTCAGATACGCAGTATTTT
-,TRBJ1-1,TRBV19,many,CASRDPWGTEAFF,TGTGCCAGTAGGGACCCATGGGGCACTGAAGCTTTCTTT
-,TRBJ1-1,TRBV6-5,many,CASSYSSQINTEAFF,TGTGCCAGCAGTTACTCATCACAGATCAACACTGAAGCTTTCTTT
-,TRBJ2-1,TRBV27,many,CASSFNVWNEQFF,TGTGCCAGCAGTTTCAACGTCTGGAATGAGCAGTTCTTC
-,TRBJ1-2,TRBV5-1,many,CASRRGAGNYGYTF,TGCGCCAGCCGCAGGGGCGCAGGAAACTATGGCTACACCTTC
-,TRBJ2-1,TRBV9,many,CASSVTGETYNEQFF,TGTGCCAGCAGCGTAACGGGGGAGACCTACAATGAGCAGTTCTTC
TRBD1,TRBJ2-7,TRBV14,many,CASSPGTGGHREQYF,TGTGCCAGCAGCCCCGGGACAGGGGGGCATCGCGAGCAGTACTTC
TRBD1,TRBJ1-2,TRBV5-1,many,CASSRDSLDGYTF,TGCGCCAGCAGCCGGGACAGCTTAGATGGCTACACCTTC
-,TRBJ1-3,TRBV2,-,CASRGPTSSGNTIYF,TGTGCCAGCAGGGGACCTACGAGCTCTGGAAACACCATATATTTT
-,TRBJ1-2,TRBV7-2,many,CASSSRATGLNGYTF,TGTGCCAGCAGCTCCCGAGCCACAGGGTTAAATGGCTACACCTTC
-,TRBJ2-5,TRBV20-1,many,CSANILASGGVLETQYF,TGCAGTGCCAACATATTGGCGTCGGGGGGCGTCTTAGAGACCCAGTACTTC
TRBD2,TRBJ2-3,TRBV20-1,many,CSARDEQWGGTQYF,TGCAGTGCTAGAGATGAACAGTGGGGGGGGACGCAGTATTTT
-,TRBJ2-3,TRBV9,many,CASSVGVGDSTDTQYF,TGTGCCAGCAGCGTAGGGGTGGGGGATAGCACAGATACGCAGTATTTT
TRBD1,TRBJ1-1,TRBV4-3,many,CASSQEGQGNTEAFF,TGCGCCAGCAGCCAAGAAGGACAGGGAAACACTGAAGCTTTCTTT
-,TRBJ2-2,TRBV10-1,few,CASQSPRNTGELFF,TGCGCCAGCCAATCTCCCCGAAACACCGGGGAGCTGTTTTTT
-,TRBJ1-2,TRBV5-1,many,CASSLGGLGNYGYTF,TGCGCCAGCAGCTTGGGGGGATTGGGGAACTATGGCTACACCTTC
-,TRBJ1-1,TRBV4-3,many,CASSPPTGKAFF,TGCGCCAGCAGCCCCCCGACGGGAAAAGCTTTCTTT
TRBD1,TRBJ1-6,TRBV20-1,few,CSATTGTGYSPLHF,TGCAGTGCTACAACCGGGACAGGGTATTCACCCCTCCACTTT
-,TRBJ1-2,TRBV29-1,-,CSATHQSYGYTF,TGCAGCGCTACCCACCAGAGCTATGGCTACACCTTC
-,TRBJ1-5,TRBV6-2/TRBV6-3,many,CASGINQPQHF,TGTGCCAGCGGTATTAATCAGCCCCAGCATTTT
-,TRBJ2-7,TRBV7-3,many,CASSLARDSSYEQYF,TGTGCCAGCAGCTTAGCAAGGGATAGCTCCTACGAGCAGTACTTC
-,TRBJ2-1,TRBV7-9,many,CASSSPLASYNEQFF,TGTGCCAGCAGCTCCCCCCTAGCCAGCTACAATGAGCAGTTCTTC
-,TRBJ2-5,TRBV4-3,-,CASSKDRKTQYF,TGCGCCAGCAGCAAAGATAGGAAGACCCAGTACTTC
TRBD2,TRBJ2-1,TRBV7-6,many,CASSLVAGGPSEQFF,TGTGCCAGCAGCTTAGTAGCGGGGGGGCCTAGTGAGCAGTTCTTC
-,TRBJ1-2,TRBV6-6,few,CASSKILEGIYGYTF,TGTGCCAGCAGTAAAATCTTGGAAGGGATCTATGGCTACACCTTC
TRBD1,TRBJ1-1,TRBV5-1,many,CASSPRATGDEAFF,TGCGCCAGCAGCCCTCGTGCAACAGGGGATGAAGCTTTCTTT
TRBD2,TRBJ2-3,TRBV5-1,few,CASKSAGGVDTQYF,TGCGCCAGCAAGTCCGCGGGGGGGGTAGATACGCAGTATTTT
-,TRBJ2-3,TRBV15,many,CATSRSKPPDTQYF,TGTGCCACCAGCAGATCTAAACCCCCAGATACGCAGTATTTT
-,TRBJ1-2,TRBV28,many,CASNGISYGYTF,TGTGCCAGCAACGGGATTTCCTATGGCTACACCTTC
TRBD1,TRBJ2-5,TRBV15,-,CATKQGAFRETQYF,TGTGCCACCAAGCAGGGGGCGTTTAGAGAGACCCAGTACTTC
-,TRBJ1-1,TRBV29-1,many,CSVGTRGGTEAFF,TGCAGCGTCGGTACGAGAGGAGGGACTGAAGCTTTCTTT
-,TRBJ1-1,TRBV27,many,CASSPSGAFTTEAFF,TGTGCCAGCAGTCCCAGCGGCGCGTTTACCACTGAAGCTTTCTTT
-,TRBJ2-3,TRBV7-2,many,CASSLRTGPPSTDTQYF,TGTGCCAGCAGCTTACGAACGGGGCCCCCTAGCACAGATACGCAGTATTTT
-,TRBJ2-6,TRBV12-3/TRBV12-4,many,CASSLLHLSGANVLTF,TGTGCCAGCAGTTTATTACACCTCTCTGGGGCCAACGTCCTGACTTTC
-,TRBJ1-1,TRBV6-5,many,CASSYRWRGSENTEAFF,TGTGCCAGCAGTTACCGATGGAGGGGTTCGGAGAACACTGAAGCTTTCTTT
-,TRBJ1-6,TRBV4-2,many,CASSQEATGTSGYNSPLHF,TGTGCCAGCAGCCAAGAGGCGACAGGAACCTCGGGCTATAATTCACCCCTCCACTTT
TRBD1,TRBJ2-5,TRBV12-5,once,CASGGEPGQSWETQYF,TGTGCTAGTGGTGGTGAACCGGGACAGTCATGGGAGACCCAGTACTTC
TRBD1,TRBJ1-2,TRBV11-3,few,CAGSISIFSGTGVNGYTF,TGTGCCGGAAGCATATCCATTTTCTCCGGGACAGGGGTTAACGGCTACACCTTC
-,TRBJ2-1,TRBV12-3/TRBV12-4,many,CASSPKARDYNEQFF,TGTGCCAGCAGTCCGAAAGCACGGGACTACAATGAGCAGTTCTTC
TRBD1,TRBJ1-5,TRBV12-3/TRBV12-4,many,CASSLGQGAGNQPQHF,TGTGCCAGCAGTTTAGGACAGGGGGCAGGCAATCAGCCCCAGCATTTT